This T cell receptor beta chain is from a study of blood T cell repertoires in COVID-19. Overall study: Sample material is recorded as cDNA or gDNA derived from T cells, B-cell-depleted T cells, or PBMCs.

Germline V gene sequence: CDR1 ENHRY, CDR2 SYGVKD. The CDR3 sequence is 15 residues long. V was shortened by 5 bases and J by 3 bases, with 17 bases between the two germline ends. Sequencing used immunoSEQ multiplex PCR; TCRdb keeps in-frame clones, though not all of them. The table has 100,000 to 150,000 clones, approximately 90% seen once. The sample comprised peripheral blood. The receptor comes from a man in his forties or fifties with acute or convalescent COVID-19. The chain employs TRBV10-3 and TRBJ2-7; D perhaps matches TRBD2 (6 bases). The DNA for the CDR3 is TGTGCCATCAGTCTGGGGCCGGGACTGAACTACGAGCAGTACTTC. This translates into CAISLGPGLNYEQYF.